This T cell receptor beta chain was sequenced during a study of neurological immune-mediated disorders. Study-wide findings and caveats: Patients with HTLV-1-associated myelopathy showed the most TCR clonal expansion. Those with multiple sclerosis showed the least, falling below healthy controls. Private repertoires in all groups were suggested, as expanded clones shared no CDR3 amino acid sequences across subjects.

With 10-nucleotide random UMIs included, cDNA was synthesized by 5'RACE. TCRdb re-derived calls from the 5' RACE reads in MiXCR, one entry per CDR3 protein. This table holds around 50,000 distinct CDR3 sequences, around 17% found once. Germline CDR1 is SGHRS and CDR2 is YFSETQ. CDR3 size: 15 residues. V shed 4 bases and J shed 2 bases, with 16 bases lying between them. This clonotype has at least ten counts. Its antigen is still unknown. The unsorted libraries originated from 2 million PBMCs that had been stored at -80 C. The rearrangement uses TRBV5-1 and TRBJ2-7; D might be TRBD2 (6 bases). The sample consisted of PBMCs. The clonotype originates from a man aged 55 to 70 in good health. The CDR3 sequence is CASSPVGGTTYEQYF. The CDR3 DNA sequence: TGCGCCAGCAGCCCCGTTGGAGGGACCACCTACGAGCAGTACTTC.